This TCR beta chain was recovered during a study of spatial heterogeneity in lung cancer. Study background: Sequenced follow-up PBMC samples came a median of around 2 years after resection, where available.

The CDR3 is 15 residues long. Germline CDR1 reads SGHTA; CDR2 reads FQGNSA. Trimming cost V 7 bases and J 7 bases; bases outside gene matches: 10. The sample holds a few counts of this clonotype. Time point defined: blood at routine non-recurrence follow-up after resection. Whole RNA was taken from tumor, nontumor lung or frozen PBMC; it was then sequenced unsorted. A single record per CDR3 protein comes from TCRdb applying MiXCR to the 5' RACE reads. Of 35,000 to 45,000 distinct CDR3 sequences detected, 6% to 9.5% appear once; the ten largest clones hold roughly 8.8%. The sequences come from PBMCs, collected at follow-up. This clonotype originated in a male donor with early-stage non-small cell lung cancer. The chain has TRBV7-2 and TRBJ2-1; TRBD2 agrees at 10 bases. The CDR3 spells CASTALAGPYNEQFF. CDR3 bases: TGTGCCAGCACCGCACTAGCGGGGCCGTATAATGAGCAGTTCTTC.